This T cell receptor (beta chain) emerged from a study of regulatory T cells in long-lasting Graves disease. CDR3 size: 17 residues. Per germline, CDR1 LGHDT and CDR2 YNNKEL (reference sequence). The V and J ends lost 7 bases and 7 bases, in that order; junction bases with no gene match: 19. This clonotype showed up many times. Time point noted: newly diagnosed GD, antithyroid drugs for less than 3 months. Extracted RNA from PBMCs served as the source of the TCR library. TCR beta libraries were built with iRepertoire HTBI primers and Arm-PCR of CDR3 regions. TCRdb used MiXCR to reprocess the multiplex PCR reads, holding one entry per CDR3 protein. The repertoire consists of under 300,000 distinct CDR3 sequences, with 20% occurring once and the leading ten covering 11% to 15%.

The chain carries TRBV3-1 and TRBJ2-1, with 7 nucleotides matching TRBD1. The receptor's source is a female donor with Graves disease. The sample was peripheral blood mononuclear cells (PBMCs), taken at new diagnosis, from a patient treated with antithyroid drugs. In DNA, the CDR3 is TGTGCCAGCATCCCACGCGACAGGGAGTACATAACAAATGAGCAGTTCTTC. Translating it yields CASIPRDREYITNEQFF.